What follows are 27 T cell receptor beta chains derived from one specimen sequenced in a study of T cells in Graves' hyperthyroidism and ophthalmopathy. TCR beta CDR3 regions were amplified from RNA transcripts. HTBI primers were the set used in a first-round RT-PCR of the TCR CDR3. One entry per CDR3 protein results from TCRdb running MiXCR on the multiplex PCR reads. The data hold about 590,000 distinct CDR3 sequences, with 15% to 18% observed a single time. Sequencing was performed on blood. The receptors here all came from a woman under 40 with Graves' hyperthyroidism.

This clonotype appeared many times. V usage is TRBV28 and J usage is TRBJ1-4; 7 bases map to TRBD1. The CDR3 has 14 amino acids. With 5 bases clipped from V and 7 bases from J, the junction kept 7 bases outside the gene matches. Germline V CDR1 and CDR2: MDHEN, SYDVKM. The CDR3 is CASSNRGIGEKLFF. DNA for the CDR3: TGTGCCAGCAGTAACAGGGGAATTGGTGAAAAACTGTTTTTT.

This clonotype was detected a few times. The CDR3 bases are TGTGCCACCAAAGGAAGGGACAGCACAGATACGCAGTATTTT. Residues: CATKGRDSTDTQYF. The rearrangement joins TRBV6-1 to TRBJ2-3, with D perhaps being TRBD1 or TRBD2 (5 bases each). Germline CDR1 MNHNS, CDR2 SASEGT. The CDR3 is 14 amino acids. Trimming pared 10 bases from V and 0 bases from J, leaving 14 bases between.

This clonotype showed up just a few times. The chain couples TRBV5-1 to TRBJ1-3; 8 positions agree with TRBD1. Germline CDR1 is SGHRS and CDR2 is YFSETQ. The J segment lost 0 bases and the V segment lost 2 bases, leaving 13 bases of the junction unmatched. The CDR3 contains 19 residues. Here the CDR3 reads CASSFFRQGLGISGNTIYF. Here the CDR3 DNA reads TGCGCCAGCAGCTTCTTCAGACAGGGGCTGGGGATCTCTGGAAACACCATATATTTT.

This clonotype was recorded many times. V is TRBV7-8 and J is TRBJ1-1; TRBD1 is a possible D gene (5 bases). Deletions cut 2 bases from V and 1 base from J, with 14 bases between. From germline, CDR1 is SGHVS and CDR2 FQNEAQ. This CDR3 is built from 16 residues. CDR3 nucleotide sequence: TGTGCCAGCAGCTTAAAGCGCGCAGGGAAGAACACTGAAGCTTTCTTT. Translating it yields CASSLKRAGKNTEAFF.

This clonotype was detected only a few times. V and J are TRBV3-1 and TRBJ2-7; 8 bases are a match to TRBD2. J lost 6 bases, V lost 2 bases, and 6 bases had no gene match. Per the germline V gene, CDR1 is LGHDT and CDR2 is YNNKEL (reference sequence). This CDR3 comprises 14 residues. Here the CDR3 DNA reads TGTGCCAGCAGCCAAATAGCGGGACGAGGCGAGCAGTACTTC. Translating it yields CASSQIAGRGEQYF.

This clonotype was recorded many times. The rearrangement links TRBV20-1 to TRBJ2-2, with 7 bases lining up with TRBD2. The CDR3 length is 14 residues. Looked up from germline, CDR1 is DFQATT and CDR2 is SNEGSKA (reference sequence). V was clipped by 6 bases and J by 1 base; unmatched bases: 5. In nucleotides, the CDR3 is TGCAGTGCCTTGACTAGCCTGAACACCGGGGAGCTGTTTTTT. It is translated as CSALTSLNTGELFF.

With respect to this clonotype: A much larger clone is a single base away; this may be a read error. V is TRBV5-1 and J is TRBJ1-1, with a weak D call TRBD1 (5 bases). Deletions cut 0 bases from V and 6 bases from J, with 12 bases between. Germline CDR1 and CDR2: SGHRS and YFSETQ. This CDR3 is built from 14 residues. The CDR3 loop is CASSLGTTGSEAFF. As DNA, the CDR3 is TGCGCCAGCAGCTTGGGGACAACTGGATCTGAAGCTTTCTTT.

On this clonotype: Given a much more abundant clone one base away, this may be a read error. The gene calls are TRBV7-2 and TRBJ2-3, with 13 positions matching TRBD2. The CDR3 consists of 19 residues. Trimming removed 5 bases from V and 4 bases from J; junction bases left unmatched: 15. Looked up from germline, CDR1 is SGHTA and CDR2 is FQGNSA. The chain's CDR3 is CASSLTPLGLAGFADTQYF. The DNA of the CDR3 is TGTGCCAGCAGCCTCACCCCCCTGGGACTAGCGGGATTCGCAGATACGCAGTATTTT.

Only a few counts were recorded for this clonotype. The chain carries TRBV27 and TRBJ2-5; 7 bases align to TRBD1. Germline-derived CDR1 and CDR2 are MNHEY and SMNVEV (reference sequence). This CDR3 spans 15 amino acids. V dropped 9 bases and J dropped 5; count of bases not matched to a gene: 15. The CDR3 loop reads CASSPGQPGRETQYF. In DNA form, the CDR3 reads TGTGCCAGTTCCCCGGGACAGCCGGGAAGGGAGACCCAGTACTTC.

Only one count was recorded for this clonotype. DNA of the CDR3: TGTGCCAGCAGCGACAGGGGGAGAACATACGAGCAGTACTTC. It codes for CASSDRGRTYEQYF. The gene calls are TRBV6-2 or TRBV6-3 and TRBJ2-7; TRBD1 aligns across 9 bases. Looked up from germline, CDR1 is MNHEY and CDR2 is SVGEGT. This CDR3 is built from 14 residues. J was trimmed by 4 bases and V by 6 bases; bases with no gene match: 7.

This clonotype was picked up many times. The chain employs TRBV27 and TRBJ2-1, with TRBD2 matching over 16 bases. The J segment lost 6 bases and the V segment lost 1 base, leaving 15 bases of the junction unmatched. Germline V gene sequence: CDR1 MNHEY, CDR2 SMNVEV (reference sequence). The CDR3 is made up of 21 amino acids. DNA for the CDR3: TGTGCCAGCAGTTTATTTTCCCCAGCCCCGGGACTAGCGGGAGGGCCCAATGAGCAGTTCTTC. Protein sequence: CASSLFSPAPGLAGGPNEQFF.

The V call is TRBV28, the J call TRBJ2-1, with 8 bases fitting TRBD2. Losses at the gene ends were 5 bases for V and 9 bases for J; bases not matched to a gene: 12. The CDR3 has 15 amino acids. CDR1 MDHEN and CDR2 SYDVKM come from the germline V gene. CDR3 in DNA: TGTGCCAGCAGTCCCCCCCCCGGGACTAGTGCTGAGCAGTTCTTC. The encoded protein is CASSPPPGTSAEQFF.

This clonotype showed up many times. The chain joins TRBV24-1 to TRBJ2-7; 8 bases agree with TRBD1. CDR3 length: 18 amino acids. Germline V gives CDR1 KGHDR, CDR2 SFDVKD. V gave up 3 bases and J gave up 2 bases; unmatched junction bases: 14. Here the CDR3 reads CATSDGRGPLFVTYEQYF. The CDR3 DNA reads as TGTGCCACCAGTGATGGCAGGGGGCCCCTTTTCGTTACCTACGAGCAGTACTTC.

The genes are TRBV5-8 and TRBJ2-1; 12 bases map to TRBD2. This CDR3 contains 16 residues. With V trimmed by 4 bases and J by 8 bases, 10 bases remained unmatched. CDR1 is SGHTS, CDR2 YDEGEE, per germline. The CDR3 region is CASSPLAGGGNDEQFF. The DNA of the CDR3 is TGTGCCAGCAGCCCCCTAGCGGGAGGGGGTAACGATGAGCAGTTCTTC.

The chain is built from TRBV10-3 and TRBJ2-3; D gene unclear. The CDR3 contains 15 residues. The germline CDR1 and CDR2 sequences are ENHRY and SYGVKD. Trimming removed 0 bases from V and 0 bases from J, with 7 bases in between. In DNA, the CDR3 is TGTGCCATCAGTGAGTCGATCGTCAGCACAGATACGCAGTATTTT. Translated, it gives CAISESIVSTDTQYF.

The V call is TRBV6-5, the J call TRBJ2-5; a possible D gene is TRBD2 (5 bases). From germline, CDR1 is MNHEY and CDR2 SVGAGI. V was shortened by 2 bases and J by 2 bases, with 9 bases between the two germline ends. This CDR3 has 14 residues. The CDR3 reads CASSYMDLQETQYF. The CDR3 DNA is TGTGCCAGCAGTTACATGGACTTGCAAGAGACCCAGTACTTC.

This clonotype was picked up many times. J is TRBJ2-1 and V is TRBV7-2, with TRBD2 as a possible D gene (6 bases). The CDR3 is 19 residues long. Germline V gene data show CDR1 as SGHTA and CDR2 as FQGNSA. Trimming left V 2 bases short and J 4 bases short, with 24 bases between. The CDR3 protein is CASSLWGANRGLVYNEQFF. The CDR3 coding sequence is TGTGCCAGCAGCTTATGGGGTGCAAACCGGGGACTTGTTTACAATGAGCAGTTCTTC.

In this sample, this clonotype turned up a few times. This rearrangement joins TRBV6-1 to TRBJ1-5, with 7 bases aligning to TRBD1. CDR1 and CDR2 from the germline V gene are MNHNS and SASEGT. This CDR3 comprises 17 residues. J lost 9 bases, V lost 3 bases, and 17 bases had no gene match. As DNA, the CDR3 is TGTGCCAGCAGTGACCGGGACAGACTCCTATTAGGGCGGCCCCAGCATTTT. Amino acids: CASSDRDRLLLGRPQHF.

This clonotype came up many times. This sequence joins TRBV20-1 and TRBJ2-7; 8 bases line up with TRBD1. The CDR3 runs 17 residues. The trim removed 6 bases at V and 4 bases at J, leaving 20 bases unmatched. Looked up from germline, CDR1 is DFQATT and CDR2 is SNEGSKA (reference sequence). CDR3 sequence (DNA): TGCAGTGCACAGGGACTGGACAGGGTGAATACCTATTACGAGCAGTACTTC. Translating gives CSAQGLDRVNTYYEQYF.

This clonotype was found many times. V gene TRBV7-9 combines with J gene TRBJ1-2, with TRBD1 identical over 8 bases. CDR3 length: 14 residues. Germline-derived CDR1 and CDR2 are SEHNR and FQNEAQ (reference sequence). Trimming cost V 5 bases and J 0 bases; bases outside gene matches: 2. The CDR3 region has the DNA TGTGCCAGCAGCCGGACAGGGACTAACTATGGCTACACCTTC. Amino acids: CASSRTGTNYGYTF.

This chain links TRBV7-6 with TRBJ1-2; 7 positions match TRBD1. The CDR3 has 15 residues. Germline CDR1 and CDR2: SGHVS and FNYEAQ. V trimming: 6 bases; J trimming: 3 bases; junction bases outside the gene matches: 10. The CDR3 reads CASSSLSGTDYGYTF. The DNA for the CDR3 is TGTGCCAGCAGTTCCTTAAGCGGGACAGACTATGGCTACACCTTC.

The chain combines TRBV5-1 with TRBJ2-1; D not resolved. The germline V and J ends were trimmed by 4 bases and 8 bases, with 7 bases remaining between them. This CDR3 is built from 11 residues. Germline V gene lookup returns CDR1 SGHRS and CDR2 YFSETQ. The CDR3: CASSQRDEQFF. In DNA form, the CDR3 reads TGCGCCAGCAGCCAACGGGATGAGCAGTTCTTC.

A remark on this clonotype: A much larger clonotype is one base distant, so this may be a read error. The V call is TRBV18, the J call TRBJ1-2, with TRBD1 as a possible D gene (5 bases). There are 14 residues in the CDR3. Germline CDR1 reads KGHSH; CDR2 reads LQKENI. The V and J ends lost 4 bases and 4 bases respectively, with 13 bases between them. CDR3 sequence reads: CASSLGAEGYGYTF. CDR3 nucleotides: TGTGCCAGCTCACTAGGGGCAGAAGGCTATGGCTACACCTTC.

This clonotype was found a few times. CDR3 nucleotide sequence: TGTGCCAGCATCAATGGCACCGGGGAGCTGTTTTTT. Translated: CASINGTGELFF. The rearrangement uses TRBV27 and TRBJ2-2; D is unclear. V gave up 7 bases and J gave up 4 bases, with 7 bases separating them. This CDR3 spans 12 amino acids. Germline V CDR1 and CDR2: MNHEY, SMNVEV (reference sequence).

The chain joins TRBV27 to TRBJ2-7; D perhaps matches TRBD2 (6 bases). This CDR3 has 14 residues. Germline loops: CDR1 MNHEY, CDR2 SMNVEV (reference sequence). With 5 bases removed from V and 2 bases from J, the gap between germline ends came to 13 bases. In DNA, the CDR3 is TGTGCCAGCAGTGGCGGGACGGCCGCCTACGAGCAGTACTTC. Protein product: CASSGGTAAYEQYF.

The sample holds many counts of this clonotype. The chain has TRBV7-2 and TRBJ2-3, with D perhaps matching TRBD1 (6 bases). Germline values: CDR1 SGHTA, CDR2 FQGNSA. Trimming removed 2 bases from V and 4 bases from J, with 10 bases in between. The CDR3 totals 14 residues. Here the CDR3 reads CASSLTPGADTQYF. CDR3 DNA: TGTGCCAGCAGCTTAACGCCAGGGGCAGATACGCAGTATTTT.

This clonotype appeared many times. CDR3 sequence reads: CASSLRTGEGYTF. CDR3 in DNA: TGCGCCAGCAGCCTAAGGACAGGGGAGGGCTACACCTTC. The chain is built from TRBV5-1 and TRBJ1-2, with 9 bases that match TRBD1. Per the germline V gene, CDR1 is SGHRS and CDR2 is YFSETQ. V trimming: 4 bases; J trimming: 8 bases; junction bases outside the gene matches: 6. The CDR3 is made up of 13 amino acids.